The subject of this entry is one T cell receptor beta chain. Genomic DNA, for the unsorted samples, came from around 90 million PBMCs. It was at deep level that the assay was run. Only in-frame clones appear in the TCRdb table, and some are missing; sequencing was by immunoSEQ multiplex PCR. There are about 470,000 clones in the sample; roughly 77% occur only once, and less than 15% lies in the top ten. The J segment lost 0 bases and the V segment lost 3 bases, leaving 6 bases of the junction unmatched. The CDR3 runs 17 residues. The germline V gene has CDR1 SGHTA and CDR2 FQGTGA. This record belongs to a study of shared clonotypes between healthy human individuals.

The V and J genes are TRBV7-3 and TRBJ2-2; the match to TRBD2 covers 8 bases. The sequence was obtained from a middle-aged woman in good health. Some clones in this sample may be carry-over from other donors' samples. Sequencing was carried out using PBMCs. DNA of the CDR3: TGTGCCAGCAGCTTCCGTAGCGGGAATGCGAACACCGGGGAGCTGTTTTTT. Amino acid sequence: CASSFRSGNANTGELFF.